The 3 T cell receptor beta chains below all came from one sample that was sequenced in a study of human CD8 memory T cell subsets. Investigators built TCR beta libraries using UMI-labeled 5' RACE. After re-calling the 5' RACE reads, TCRdb lists one entry per CDR3 protein, DNA absent. This table holds roughly 6,200 distinct CDR3 sequences. Input material: CD8+ effector memory T cells (TEM) sorted from PBMCs. This sample's subset: effector memory CD8 T cells, CCR7- CD45RO+ CD95+. These receptors all stem from a human donor in good health.

The chain uses TRBV28 and TRBJ1-1; absent DNA, TCRdb's TRBD1 call cannot be checked. Germline V gene data show CDR1 as MDHEN and CDR2 as SYDVKM. The CDR3 runs 16 residues. The CDR3 is CASTKEQGAIRTEAFF.

The CDR3 region is CSARENPGQETSGNTIYF. This rearrangement joins TRBV20-1 to TRBJ1-3; there is no DNA to check the TCRdb D call of TRBD1. CDR1 is DFQATT and CDR2 is SNEGSKA in the germline V gene (reference sequence). The length of the CDR3 is 18 residues.

The CDR3 spells CASSLAPLTDTQYF. V usage is TRBV7-6 and J usage is TRBJ2-3; TCRdb gives TRBD1 as the D gene, but with no DNA this cannot be confirmed. Germline V lookup: CDR1 SGHVS, CDR2 FNYEAQ. This CDR3 has 14 amino acids.